These 29 T cell receptor beta chains came from one sample sequenced in a study of identical twins. Using its own MiXCR run on the 5' RACE reads, TCRdb lists one record per CDR3 protein. This table has around 450,000 distinct CDR3 sequences, 14% appearing once. The sample also formed part of further work on yellow fever vaccine responses in identical twins.

The sequenced material came from CD4+ T cells sorted from blood. These receptors were obtained from a woman in her late teens or twenties in good health.

This clonotype was counted only a few times. This chain uses TRBV6-2 or TRBV6-3 with TRBJ2-7, with D uncertain. The CDR3 contains 12 residues. V lost 2 bases, J lost 7 bases, and 9 bases lay in between. Germline CDR1 and CDR2: MNHEY and SVGEGT. CDR3 in amino acids: CASSYPKVEQYF. The CDR3 DNA sequence: TGTGCCAGCAGTTACCCGAAGGTGGAGCAGTACTTC.

The chain employs TRBV5-4 and TRBJ2-5; D possibly corresponds to TRBD2 (6 bases). This CDR3 spans 14 amino acids. V dropped 4 bases and J dropped 4 bases, with 14 bases sitting between them. Germline V gene sequence: CDR1 SGHNT, CDR2 YYREEE (reference sequence). The CDR3 loop is CASSTGVSGETQYF. CDR3 DNA: TGTGCCAGCAGCACGGGAGTCTCTGGAGAGACCCAGTACTTC.

V and J are TRBV6-6 and TRBJ2-5; D unresolved. V lost 5 bases, J lost 2 bases, and 6 bases lay in between. Germline lookup yields CDR1 MNHNY and CDR2 SVGAGI (reference sequence). This CDR3 has 12 residues. This chain's CDR3 is CASSNLQETQYF. The CDR3 DNA reads as TGTGCCAGCAGTAACCTACAAGAGACCCAGTACTTC.

This clonotype has more than one count but fewer than ten. The CDR3 is CASGGVGELFF. The CDR3 DNA reads as TGTGCCAGCGGGGGGGTCGGGGAGCTGTTTTTT. The V gene is TRBV12-3 or TRBV12-4, the J gene TRBJ2-2; TRBD2 matches 7 bases. Losses at the gene ends were 8 bases for V and 7 bases for J; bases not matched to a gene: 1. This CDR3 is 11 amino acids long.

This clonotype was counted only a few times. This chain uses TRBV6-4 with TRBJ2-3; the D gene is possibly TRBD2 (6 bases). The CDR3 consists of 17 residues. Trimming took 2 bases from V and 0 from J, leaving 15 bases between them. In germline, CDR1 is MRHNA, CDR2 SNTAGT. Written as DNA, the CDR3 is TGTGCCAGCAGTGACGGGTCCGGCCTAGCGAGCACAGATACGCAGTATTTT. As protein: CASSDGSGLASTDTQYF.

This clonotype has a handful of counts. The chain employs TRBV6-5 and TRBJ2-5, with 8 bases that match TRBD1. This CDR3 is built from 15 residues. J gave up 4 bases and V 2 bases, and 6 bases lay outside the gene matches. Germline loops: CDR1 MNHEY, CDR2 SVGAGI. CDR3 region: CASSYRTGTRETQYF. The CDR3 region has the DNA TGTGCCAGCAGTTACCGGACAGGGACGAGAGAGACCCAGTACTTC.

There are a few counts of this clonotype. The gene calls are TRBV2 and TRBJ2-3; the D is unclear. The germline gives CDR1 SNHLY, CDR2 FYNNEI. Trimming left V 2 bases short and J 0 bases short, with 6 bases between. CDR3 length: 14 residues. CDR3 DNA sequence: TGTGCCAGCAGTGAAACTCTGAGCACAGATACGCAGTATTTT. The encoded protein is CASSETLSTDTQYF.

This clonotype was counted only a few times. This chain connects TRBV11-3 to TRBJ2-7; D might be TRBD1 (5 bases). Looked up from germline, CDR1 is SGHNT and CDR2 is YENEEA. Between the trimmed V and J ends, which lost 0 bases and 6 bases, there was a span of 9 bases. The CDR3 sequence is 13 residues long. CDR3 coding DNA: TGTGCCAGCAGCTTAGAGGCAGGGCGCGAGCAGTACTTC. It yields the protein CASSLEAGREQYF.

This clonotype was recorded many times. V usage is TRBV6-1 and J usage is TRBJ2-1, with D unresolved. The CDR3 is made up of 13 amino acids. In germline, CDR1 is MNHNS, CDR2 SASEGT. V was pared by 1 base and J by 1 base, with 2 bases between. In DNA form, the CDR3 reads TGTGCCAGCAGTGAAGGGTCCTACAATGAGCAGTTCTTC. Translation gives CASSEGSYNEQFF.

This clonotype was seen only a few times. The chain couples TRBV24-1 to TRBJ2-3, with D maybe TRBD1 (5 bases). This CDR3 contains 13 residues. CDR1 is KGHDR, CDR2 SFDVKD, per germline. The V and J ends lost 5 bases and 4 bases respectively, with 9 bases between them. The CDR3 is CATSVQGADTQYF. The DNA of the CDR3 is TGTGCCACCAGTGTCCAGGGCGCAGATACGCAGTATTTT.

The V gene is TRBV6-2 or TRBV6-3, the J gene TRBJ2-5, with 9 bases fitting TRBD2. The V gene's germline CDR1 is MNHEY and CDR2 SVGEGT. This CDR3 has 14 amino acids. The junction had 8 bases not matched to a gene; V was cut back by 7 bases and J by 5 bases. The chain's CDR3 is CASMEAGGGETQYF. The DNA for the CDR3 is TGTGCCAGCATGGAAGCGGGAGGCGGGGAGACCCAGTACTTC.

The chain employs TRBV3-1 and TRBJ2-3, with D unclear. Trimming pared 7 bases from V and 0 bases from J, leaving 8 bases between. The CDR3 length is 13 residues. Germline V gene data show CDR1 as LGHDT and CDR2 as YNNKEL (reference sequence). The CDR3 sequence is CASKASSTDTQYF. CDR3 nucleotides: TGTGCCAGCAAGGCCTCTAGCACAGATACGCAGTATTTT.

This clonotype showed up just a few times. The gene calls are TRBV7-2 and TRBJ2-3; no reliable D call. The CDR3 length is 15 residues. Per the germline V gene, CDR1 is SGHTA and CDR2 is FQGNSA. V was trimmed by 5 bases and J by 0 bases, leaving 12 bases between them. The DNA for the CDR3 is TGTGCCAGCAGCCCCGGGCCCCGAAGCACAGATACGCAGTATTTT. Its translation is CASSPGPRSTDTQYF.

This chain joins TRBV30 and TRBJ2-5, with a tentative D call TRBD2 (6 bases). The germline V and J ends were trimmed by 7 bases and 5 bases, with 17 bases remaining between them. CDR3 length equals 13 residues. Looked up from germline, CDR1 is GTSNPN and CDR2 is SVGIG (reference sequence). In nucleotides, the CDR3 is TGTGCCTTTGGGGCTAGCGCGATGGAGACCCAGTACTTC. Translated: CAFGASAMETQYF.

The gene calls are TRBV28 and TRBJ2-6, with 12 bases matching TRBD2. Germline CDR1 reads MDHEN; CDR2 reads SYDVKM. The V and J ends lost 6 bases and 0 bases, in that order; junction bases with no gene match: 9. This CDR3 region has 19 residues. CDR3 sequence (DNA): TGTGCCAGCAGGTCCCGGACTAGCGGGACCCTCTCTGGGGCCAACGTCCTGACTTTC. Residues: CASRSRTSGTLSGANVLTF.

The J gene is TRBJ2-7, the V gene TRBV5-1; possibly TRBD1 or TRBD2 for D (6 bases each). This CDR3 is 15 amino acids long. Looked up from germline, CDR1 is SGHRS and CDR2 is YFSETQ. Trimming left V 0 bases short and J 7 bases short, with 17 bases between. Here the CDR3 reads CASSLEGGPSREQYF. The CDR3 DNA reads TGCGCCAGCAGCTTGGAGGGGGGACCCTCTCGGGAGCAGTACTTC. The whole variable domain, remainder taken from reference TRBV5-1 and TRBJ2-7, is KAGVTQTPRYLIKTRGQQVTLSCSPISGHRSVSWYQQTPGQGLQFLFEYFSETQRNKGNFPGRFSGRQFSNSRSEMNVSTLELGDSALYLCASSLEGGPSREQYFGPGTRLTVT.

This clonotype was counted a few times. This chain links TRBV2 with TRBJ1-4; maybe TRBD1 (5 bases). CDR1 and CDR2 (germline): SNHLY, FYNNEI. The CDR3 sequence is 16 residues long. Trimming stripped 6 bases from V and 0 bases from J, with 14 bases between. The CDR3 is CASREGRRATNEKLFF. The CDR3 DNA is TGTGCCAGCAGGGAGGGACGGAGAGCAACTAATGAAAAACTGTTTTTT.

This clonotype turned up a few times. The chain has TRBV10-3 and TRBJ2-1; D is ambiguous. The V and J ends lost 10 bases and 2 bases respectively, with 18 bases between them. CDR1 and CDR2 (germline): ENHRY, SYGVKD. This CDR3 contains 15 residues. The CDR3 sequence is CATVREEFTYNEQFF. The CDR3 DNA is TGTGCCACCGTACGTGAGGAGTTCACCTACAATGAGCAGTTCTTC.

The V and J genes are TRBV12-3 or TRBV12-4 and TRBJ2-3; tentative D call: TRBD1 (6 bases). The CDR3 has 17 amino acids. V lost 2 bases and J lost 4, with 19 bases in between. The CDR3 reads CASSLIRAGQLADTQYF. The CDR3, as DNA: TGTGCCAGCAGTTTAATTCGCGCAGGACAGCTTGCAGATACGCAGTATTTT.

This clonotype has just a few counts. The chain has TRBV5-1 and TRBJ2-1, with D unclear. Trimming shortened V by 4 bases and J by 5 bases, and 16 bases separated the two germline ends. This CDR3 comprises 15 residues. Germline CDR1 and CDR2: SGHRS and YFSETQ. The CDR3 coding sequence is TGCGCCAGCAGCGGTGGTGAGAGCCTAAACAATGAGCAGTTCTTC. It translates to CASSGGESLNNEQFF.

This chain uses TRBV12-3 or TRBV12-4 with TRBJ2-7; 14 nucleotides match TRBD2. Losses at the gene ends were 5 bases for V and 3 bases for J; bases not matched to a gene: 12. The CDR3 is 18 residues long. The CDR3, as DNA: TGTGCCAGCAGTCCCGCGGGACTAGCGGGAGTAATAAGCTACGAGCAGTACTTC. The encoded protein is CASSPAGLAGVISYEQYF.

The chain employs TRBV18 and TRBJ1-6, with D maybe TRBD1 (6 bases). V dropped 3 bases and J dropped 10 bases, with 10 bases sitting between them. The germline V gene encodes CDR1 KGHSH and CDR2 LQKENI. The length of the CDR3 is 13 residues. This chain's CDR3 is CASSPVGGSPLHF. CDR3 in DNA: TGTGCCAGCTCACCCGTCGGGGGCTCACCCCTCCACTTT.

Note on this clonotype: Mismatch with germline at one junction end may stem from a read error. V and J are TRBV27 and TRBJ2-7; TRBD1 matches at 7 bases. This CDR3 comprises 17 residues. CDR1 is MNHEY and CDR2 is SMNVEV in the germline V gene (reference sequence). CDR3: CASSLPTRGTSSHEQYF. CDR3 bases: TGTGCCAGCAGTTTACCCACCAGGGGGACCAGCTCCCACGAGCAGTACTTC.

This clonotype was found a few times. V gene TRBV29-1 combines with J gene TRBJ2-1; tentative D call: TRBD2 (5 bases). This CDR3 has 14 residues. V shed 2 bases and J shed 9 bases, with 17 bases lying between them. Germline CDR1 and CDR2: SQVTM and ANQGSEA. The CDR3 is CSVEPRGLMGEQFF. CDR3 DNA: TGCAGCGTTGAACCCCGGGGTCTAATGGGTGAGCAGTTCTTC.

The sample holds a few counts of this clonotype. The chain couples TRBV21-1 to TRBJ2-7; the table's D call, TRBD1, was not checked against the DNA. TRBV21-1 is tagged as a pseudogene. CDR3 length: 14 residues. The CDR3 DNA reads TGTGCCAGCAGCACAACCCGGGGGACCTACGAGCAGTACTTC. Translated: CASSTTRGTYEQYF.

The chain recombines TRBV9 with TRBJ2-5; 9 positions agree with TRBD2. This CDR3 is built from 15 residues. Trimming at V came to 7 bases and at J to 5 bases, leaving 12 bases not matched to a gene. Germline values: CDR1 SGDLS, CDR2 YYNGEE. The CDR3 loop is CASRRSGGFFETQYF. CDR3 DNA: TGTGCCAGCCGTCGAAGCGGGGGGTTTTTTGAGACCCAGTACTTC.

The sample holds a few counts of this clonotype. V is TRBV7-2 and J is TRBJ2-1; D gene unclear. Trimming removed 2 bases from V and 8 bases from J, with 10 bases in between. The CDR3 extends over 13 amino acids. The germline gives CDR1 SGHTA, CDR2 FQGNSA. The CDR3 DNA is TGTGCCAGCAGCTTAAACCCTCTGGATGAGCAGTTCTTC. Amino acids: CASSLNPLDEQFF. Combining the CDR3 with reference TRBV7-2 and TRBJ2-1 gives the whole variable domain GAGVSQSPSNKVTEKGKDVELRCDPISGHTALYWYRQSLGQGLEFLIYFQGNSAPDKSGLPSDRFSAERTGGSVSTLTIQRTQQEDSAVYLCASSLNPLDEQFFGPGTRLTVL.

The genes are TRBV27 and TRBJ2-2, with TRBD1 matching over 10 bases. This CDR3 has 16 residues. In germline, CDR1 is MNHEY, CDR2 SMNVEV (reference sequence). Trimming at V came to 7 bases and at J to 4 bases, leaving 9 bases not matched to a gene. CDR3 region: CASKVLGQGSTGELFF. CDR3 sequence (DNA): TGTGCCAGCAAGGTATTGGGACAGGGGAGCACCGGGGAGCTGTTTTTT.

A few counts support this clonotype. This chain connects TRBV27 to TRBJ1-5; TRBD1 matches at 9 bases. The CDR3 sequence is 16 residues long. The V gene end was trimmed by 0 bases and the J gene end by 7 bases; junction bases not matched to a gene: 7. Germline CDR1 MNHEY, CDR2 SMNVEV (reference sequence). The CDR3 here is CASSLSLDRGYQPQHF. Written as DNA, the CDR3 is TGTGCCAGCAGTTTATCCTTGGACAGGGGATACCAGCCCCAGCATTTT.